Listed below are T cell receptor beta chains from one sample, sequenced in a study of T cell responses to AZD1222 COVID-19 vaccine. Sequencing used immunoSEQ multiplex PCR; TCRdb keeps in-frame clones, though not all of them. The repertoire includes around 97,000 clones, about 90% of them detected once, and 4.5% to 5.5% sits in the top ten. The sample here was peripheral blood, taken on day 0 of AZD1222 vaccination. The source is an adult in good health. Both conserved end residues are part of each CDR3. The D gene is left open where the match is weak. Clone size appears in some rows only: once, few, many, or a class for an expanded clone.

>.|.|TRBV7-9|TRBJ2-1
TGTGCCAGCAGCTTCCCGCCTACTCCGGGCCACCGCGATGAGCAGTTCTTC
CASSFPPTPGHRDEQFF
>.|.|TRBV27|TRBJ2-1
TGTGCCAGCAGTTATCTCGGGCCGCTTGGTGAGCAGTTCTTC
CASSYLGPLGEQFF
>.|TRBD1|TRBV19|TRBJ2-2
TGTGCCAGTAGTACGCTGCCGGGACAGGGGTACGGGGAGCTGTTTTTT
CASSTLPGQGYGELFF
>.|.|TRBV28|TRBJ2-7
TGTGCCAGCAGACCGGGGACCTACGAGCAGTACTTC
CASRPGTYEQYF
>.|.|TRBV11-2|TRBJ1-6
TGTGCCAGCAGCTTATCCAGTGCAGTCTCTGATTCACCCCTCCACTTT
CASSLSSAVSDSPLHF
>.|.|TRBV19|TRBJ1-4
TGTGCCACCCGGTTGAGGACAACTAATGAAAAACTGTTTTTT
CATRLRTTNEKLFF
>.|TRBD2|TRBV7-9|TRBJ2-5
TGTGCCAGCAGCGAGACTAGCGGACAAGAGACCCAGTACTTC
CASSETSGQETQYF
>.|TRBD2|TRBV3-1/TRBV3-2|TRBJ2-1
TGTGCCAGCAGCCAAGGGCTAGCGGGGGGGCCACGTAATGAGCAGTTCTTC
CASSQGLAGGPRNEQFF
>once|TRBD1|TRBV6-5|TRBJ1-2
TGTGCCAGCAGTCTACAGGGGGCGCGGGGCTACACCTTC
CASSLQGARGYTF
>.|.|TRBV7-9|TRBJ1-3
TGTGCCAGCAGCTTTGGCGCGAGCTCTGGAAACACCATATATTTT
CASSFGASSGNTIYF